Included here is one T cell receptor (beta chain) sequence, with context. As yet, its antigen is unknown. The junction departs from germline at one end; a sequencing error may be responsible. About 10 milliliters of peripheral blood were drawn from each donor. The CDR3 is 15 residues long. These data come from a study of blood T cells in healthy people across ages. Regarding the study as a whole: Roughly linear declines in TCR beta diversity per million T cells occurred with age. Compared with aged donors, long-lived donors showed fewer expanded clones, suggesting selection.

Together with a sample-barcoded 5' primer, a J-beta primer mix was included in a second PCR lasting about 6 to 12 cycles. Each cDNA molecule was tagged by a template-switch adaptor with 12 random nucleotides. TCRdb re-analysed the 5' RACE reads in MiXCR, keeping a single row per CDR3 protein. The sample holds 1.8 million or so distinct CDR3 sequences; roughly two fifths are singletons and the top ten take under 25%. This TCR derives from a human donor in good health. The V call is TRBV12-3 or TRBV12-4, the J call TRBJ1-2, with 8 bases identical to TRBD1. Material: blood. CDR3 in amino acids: CASSGGTGRIYDYTF. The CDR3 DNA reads TGTGCCAGCAGTGGGGGGACAGGCCGCATCTATGACTACACCTTC.